This section outlines one T cell receptor (beta chain) sequence together with its context. The antigen is undetermined. Sequencing used immunoSEQ multiplex PCR; TCRdb keeps in-frame clones, though not all of them. The sample consists of roughly 2.5 million clones, approximately 92% of them appearing once. The CDR3 sequence is 16 residues long. Germline-derived CDR1 and CDR2 are SGDLS and YYNGEE. The junction had 9 bases not matched to a gene; V was cut back by 4 bases and J by 5 bases. The entry originates in a study of shared clonotypes between healthy human individuals. Looking at the study overall: Used for every donor were three CD4 naive, three CD4 memory, two CD8 naive and one CD8 memory plate. Study-level findings and limits: Naive subsets generally exceeded memory subsets in estimated richness. All-four-donor shared clonotypes had higher generation probabilities than non-shared clonotypes did.

The rearrangement uses TRBV9 and TRBJ2-5, with 12 nucleotides matching TRBD2. The receptor comes from a man between 18 and 29 years old in good health. The sequencing sample was made of naive CD4+ T cells sorted from blood. The subset: CD45RA+ positively selected. The CDR3 is CASSRRLAGDGETQYF. The DNA of the CDR3 is TGTGCCAGCAGCCGACGACTAGCGGGGGACGGGGAGACCCAGTACTTC. The variable domain in full, completed from reference TRBV9 and TRBJ2-5, reads DSGVTQTPKHLITATGQRVTLRCSPRSGDLSVYWYQQSLDQGLQFLIQYYNGEERAKGNILERFSAQQFPDLHSELNLSSLELGDSALYFCASSRRLAGDGETQYFGPGTRLLVL.